This T cell receptor beta chain is drawn from a study of T cells in Graves' hyperthyroidism and ophthalmopathy. Whole-study findings and limits: Blood also held most thyroid clonotypes expanded beyond 0.001. A median around 6 months before onset, the model predicted ophthalmopathy.

Many counts were recorded for this clonotype. What it recognizes is unknown. Using RNA transcripts as the source, TCR beta CDR3 regions were amplified. The HTBI primer set served for first-round RT-PCR of the TCR CDR3. TCRdb used MiXCR to reprocess the multiplex PCR reads, holding one entry per CDR3 protein. This table holds 500,000 to 600,000 distinct CDR3 sequences, around 42% found once. Uncontrolled infection, other autoimmune disease, pregnancy or lactation barred patients from enrollment. Thyroid ultrasound, orbital computed tomography, clinical symptoms, and serum thyroxine and TRAb underpinned diagnoses. The CDR3 runs 14 residues. Trimming removed 0 bases at V and 3 bases at J, with 10 bases between. Germline lookup yields CDR1 SGHDT and CDR2 YYEEEE.

The V and J genes are TRBV5-6 and TRBJ2-7; no clear D gene. This TCR derives from an adult woman with Graves' disease, either hyperthyroidism or ophthalmopathy (not recorded which). Source material: peripheral blood or thyroid tissue (not recorded which). DNA of the CDR3: TGTGCCAGCAGCTTGGGTGGACGGAACTACGAGCAGTACTTC. Protein product: CASSLGGRNYEQYF.